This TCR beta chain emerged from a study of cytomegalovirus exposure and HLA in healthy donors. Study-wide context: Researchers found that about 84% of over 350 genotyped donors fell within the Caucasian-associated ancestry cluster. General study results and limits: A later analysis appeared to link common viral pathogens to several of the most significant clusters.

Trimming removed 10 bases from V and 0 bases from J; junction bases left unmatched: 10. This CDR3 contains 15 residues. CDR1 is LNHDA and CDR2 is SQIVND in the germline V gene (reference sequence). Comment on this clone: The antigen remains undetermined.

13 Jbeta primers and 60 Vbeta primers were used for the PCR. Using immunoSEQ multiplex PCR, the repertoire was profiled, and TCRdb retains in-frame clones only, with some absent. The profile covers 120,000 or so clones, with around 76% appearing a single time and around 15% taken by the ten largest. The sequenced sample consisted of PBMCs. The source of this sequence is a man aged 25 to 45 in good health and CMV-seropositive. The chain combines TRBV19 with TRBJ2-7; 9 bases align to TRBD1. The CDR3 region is CATSLGTGSSYEQYF. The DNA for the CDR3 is TGTGCCACCAGCCTTGGGACAGGGAGCTCCTACGAGCAGTACTTC.